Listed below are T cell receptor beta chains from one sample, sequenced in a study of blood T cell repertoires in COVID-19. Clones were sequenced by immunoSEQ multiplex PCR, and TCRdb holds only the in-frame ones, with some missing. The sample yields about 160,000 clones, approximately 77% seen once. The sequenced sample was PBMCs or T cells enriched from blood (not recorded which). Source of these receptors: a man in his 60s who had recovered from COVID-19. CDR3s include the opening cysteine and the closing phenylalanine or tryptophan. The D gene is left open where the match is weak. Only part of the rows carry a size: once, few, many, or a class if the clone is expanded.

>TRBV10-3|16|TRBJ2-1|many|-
CAISESGRQGSAEQFF
TGTGCCATCAGTGAGTCCGGTCGGCAGGGGTCTGCCGAGCAGTTCTTC
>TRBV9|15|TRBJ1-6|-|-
CASSVDSGVNSPLHF
TGTGCCAGCAGCGTAGATTCAGGGGTCAATTCACCCCTCCACTTT
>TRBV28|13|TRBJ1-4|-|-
CAIRSPTNEKLFF
TGTGCCATCCGGAGTCCAACTAATGAAAAACTGTTTTTT
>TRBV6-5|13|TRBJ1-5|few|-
CASYGGGNQPQHF
TGTGCCAGCTACGGGGGGGGGAATCAGCCCCAGCATTTT
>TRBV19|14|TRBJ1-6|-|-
CASAWDTYNSPLHF
TGTGCCAGTGCCTGGGACACTTATAATTCACCCCTCCACTTT
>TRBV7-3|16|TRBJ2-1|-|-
CASSYNRISSYNEQFF
TGTGCCAGCAGCTATAACAGGATCAGCTCCTACAATGAGCAGTTCTTC
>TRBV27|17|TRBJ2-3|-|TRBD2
CASLLRATSLSTDTQYF
TGTGCCAGCCTCCTTCGCGCGACTAGCCTTAGCACAGATACGCAGTATTTT
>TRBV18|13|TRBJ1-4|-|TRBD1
CASSPDRGQKLFF
TGTGCCAGCTCACCCGACAGGGGCCAAAAACTGTTTTTT
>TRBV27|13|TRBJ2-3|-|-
CASSVYSGNTQYF
TGTGCCAGCAGCGTATACTCCGGTAATACGCAGTATTTT
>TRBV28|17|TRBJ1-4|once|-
CASSPTPGVVTNEKLFF
TGTGCCAGCAGTCCGACCCCAGGGGTGGTAACTAATGAAAAACTGTTTTTT
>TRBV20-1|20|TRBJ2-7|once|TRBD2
CSASPPRGSGSDGRSYEQYF
TGCAGTGCTAGTCCCCCGAGGGGGAGCGGGAGTGACGGTCGGTCCTACGAGCAGTACTTC
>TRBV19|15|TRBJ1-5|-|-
CASSTQQGLSQPQHF
TGTGCCAGTAGTACCCAACAGGGTTTGAGCCAGCCCCAGCATTTT
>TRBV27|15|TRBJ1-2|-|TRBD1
CASSLAGTGYYGYTF
TGTGCCAGCAGTTTAGCCGGGACAGGTTATTATGGCTACACCTTC
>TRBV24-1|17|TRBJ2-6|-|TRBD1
CATSPGQSRPGANVLTF
TGTGCCACCAGTCCGGGACAGTCCAGACCTGGGGCCAACGTCCTGACTTTC
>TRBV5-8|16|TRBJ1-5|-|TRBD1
CASSSVTGVSNQPQHF
TGTGCCAGCAGCTCAGTTACAGGGGTCAGCAATCAGCCCCAGCATTTT
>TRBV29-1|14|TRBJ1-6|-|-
CSVAPEGRGSALHF
TGCAGCGTTGCACCTGAAGGACGGGGTTCGGCCCTCCACTTT
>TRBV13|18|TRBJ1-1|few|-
CASSSPYRFIDTNTEAFF
TGTGCCAGCAGCTCCCCCTACCGATTCATAGATACGAACACTGAAGCTTTCTTT
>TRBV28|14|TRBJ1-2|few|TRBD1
CASSPGQGTYGYTF
TGTGCCAGCAGTCCAGGACAGGGGACCTATGGCTACACCTTC
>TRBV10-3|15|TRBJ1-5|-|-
CAISESTGVGQPQHF
TGTGCCATCAGTGAGTCGACGGGGGTTGGTCAGCCCCAGCATTTT
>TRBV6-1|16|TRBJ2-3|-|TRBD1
CASSEWQGAFTDTQYF
TGTGCCAGCAGTGAGTGGCAGGGGGCATTCACAGATACGCAGTATTTT
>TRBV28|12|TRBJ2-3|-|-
CASREGADTQYF
TGTGCCAGTCGCGAGGGGGCAGATACGCAGTATTTT
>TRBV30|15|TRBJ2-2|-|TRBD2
CAWRERGGRSGELFF
TGTGCCTGGAGGGAGCGGGGGGGCCGGTCAGGGGAGCTGTTTTTT
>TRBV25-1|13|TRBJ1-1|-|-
CATIPWGGTEAFF
TGTGCCACCATCCCTTGGGGGGGCACTGAAGCTTTCTTT
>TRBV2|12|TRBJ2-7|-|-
CASKLAYYEQYF
TGTGCCAGCAAGCTAGCTTACTACGAGCAGTACTTC
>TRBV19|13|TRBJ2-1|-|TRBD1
CASSKGQGNEQFF
TGTGCCAGTAGTAAAGGACAGGGGAATGAGCAGTTCTTC
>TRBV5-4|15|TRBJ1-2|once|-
CASSPNTQANYGYTF
TGTGCCAGCAGCCCAAATACACAAGCTAACTATGGCTACACCTTC
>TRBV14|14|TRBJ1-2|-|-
CASSQLTGVGGYTF
TGTGCCAGCAGCCAATTGACCGGAGTGGGTGGCTACACCTTC
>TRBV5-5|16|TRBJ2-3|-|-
CASSLGAGPSTDTQYF
TGTGCCAGCAGCTTGGGCGCAGGCCCTAGCACAGATACGCAGTATTTT
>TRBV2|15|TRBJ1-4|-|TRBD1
CASSESRGPDEKLFF
TGTGCCAGCAGTGAAAGTAGGGGGCCGGATGAAAAACTGTTTTTT
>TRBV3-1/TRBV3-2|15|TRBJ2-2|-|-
CASSQVRTSTGELFF
TGTGCCAGCAGCCAAGTTCGTACAAGCACCGGGGAGCTGTTTTTT
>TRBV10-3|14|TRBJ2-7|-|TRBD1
CAISQTGGGYEQYF
TGTGCCATCAGTCAGACAGGGGGTGGGTACGAGCAGTACTTC
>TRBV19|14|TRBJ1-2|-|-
CASRPGAGFYGYTF
TGTGCCAGTAGACCAGGGGCAGGGTTCTATGGCTACACCTTC
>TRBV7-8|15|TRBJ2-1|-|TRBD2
CASSLSSGSHNEQFF
TGTGCCAGCAGCTTATCTAGCGGGAGTCACAATGAGCAGTTCTTC
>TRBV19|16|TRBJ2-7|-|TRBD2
CASSIGGGLSGYEQYF
TGTGCCAGTAGTATCGGGGGGGGCCTCTCGGGCTACGAGCAGTACTTC
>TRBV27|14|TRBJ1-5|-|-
CASSSGSSNQPQHF
TGTGCCAGCAGTTCTGGGAGTAGCAATCAGCCCCAGCATTTT
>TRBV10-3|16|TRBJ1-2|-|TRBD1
CAISELGRQGAYGYTF
TGTGCCATCAGTGAGTTAGGCAGACAGGGGGCCTATGGCTACACCTTC
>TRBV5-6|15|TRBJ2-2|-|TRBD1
CASSLGGQTFGELFF
TGTGCCAGCAGCTTGGGGGGACAGACGTTCGGGGAGCTGTTTTTT
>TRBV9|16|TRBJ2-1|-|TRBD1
CASSVAGTGGYNEQFF
TGTGCCAGCAGCGTAGCAGGGACAGGCGGCTACAATGAGCAGTTCTTC
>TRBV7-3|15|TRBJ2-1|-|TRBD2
CASSLGLAGGHEQFF
TGTGCCAGCAGCTTAGGACTAGCGGGGGGCCATGAGCAGTTCTTC
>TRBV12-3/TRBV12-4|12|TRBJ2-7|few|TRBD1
CASKRDSYEQYF
TGTGCCAGCAAAAGGGACAGCTACGAGCAGTACTTC
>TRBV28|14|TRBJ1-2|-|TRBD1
CASSLTGGLYGYTF
TGTGCCAGCAGTCTGACAGGGGGCCTCTATGGCTACACCTTC
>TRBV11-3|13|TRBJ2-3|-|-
CASSSSDGDTQYF
TGTGCCAGCAGCTCTTCCGACGGGGATACGCAGTATTTT
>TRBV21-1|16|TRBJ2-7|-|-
CASSKQDRGCMYEQYF
TGTGCCAGCAGCAAGCAGGACAGGGGGTGTATGTACGAGCAGTACTTC
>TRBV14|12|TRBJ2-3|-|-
CASSQVRDTQYF
TGTGCCAGCAGCCAAGTCAGAGATACGCAGTATTTT
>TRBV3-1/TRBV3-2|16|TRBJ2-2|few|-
CASSPHRVHGAGELFF
TGTGCCAGCAGCCCCCACAGGGTACATGGCGCCGGGGAGCTGTTTTTT
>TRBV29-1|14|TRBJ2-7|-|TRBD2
CSVSTGTSGYEQYF
TGCAGCGTCTCAACCGGGACTAGCGGGTACGAGCAGTACTTC
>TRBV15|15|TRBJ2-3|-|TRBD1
CATSRGQGATDTQYF
TGTGCCACCAGCAGGGGACAGGGGGCAACAGATACGCAGTATTTT
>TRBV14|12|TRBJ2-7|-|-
CASSQVSGPPLF
TGTGCCAGCAGCCAAGTCTCGGGTCCTCCCCTCTTC